The 2 T cell receptor beta chains below come from one sample, sequenced in a study of T cells in Graves' hyperthyroidism and ophthalmopathy. RNA transcripts yielded amplified TCR beta CDR3 regions. In the first-round RT-PCR of the TCR CDR3, the HTBI primer set was used. TCRdb ran MiXCR on the multiplex PCR reads and lists one entry per CDR3 protein. Counted here are a few hundred thousand distinct CDR3 sequences, around 20% occurring once; the ten biggest clones make up about a quarter. The specimen sequenced was blood. These receptors were obtained from a man aged 18 to 35 with Graves' hyperthyroidism.

This clonotype appeared many times. The chain couples TRBV19 to TRBJ2-7; no clear D gene. CDR1 LNHDA and CDR2 SQIVND come from the germline V gene (reference sequence). This CDR3 contains 14 residues. V was pared by 4 bases and J by 5 bases, with 15 bases between. The CDR3 protein is CASSTWAGRHEQYF. The DNA of the CDR3 is TGTGCCAGTAGTACCTGGGCCGGAAGGCACGAGCAGTACTTC.

The rearrangement joins TRBV3-1 to TRBJ1-1; TRBD1 aligns across 7 bases. Germline CDR1 is LGHDT and CDR2 is YNNKEL (reference sequence). CDR3 size: 17 residues. Trimming removed 1 base from V and 1 base from J; junction bases left unmatched: 9. CDR3 sequence reads: CASSQVRQGKRNTEAFF. The CDR3 nucleotides are TGTGCCAGCAGCCAAGTACGACAGGGTAAGCGGAACACTGAAGCTTTCTTT.